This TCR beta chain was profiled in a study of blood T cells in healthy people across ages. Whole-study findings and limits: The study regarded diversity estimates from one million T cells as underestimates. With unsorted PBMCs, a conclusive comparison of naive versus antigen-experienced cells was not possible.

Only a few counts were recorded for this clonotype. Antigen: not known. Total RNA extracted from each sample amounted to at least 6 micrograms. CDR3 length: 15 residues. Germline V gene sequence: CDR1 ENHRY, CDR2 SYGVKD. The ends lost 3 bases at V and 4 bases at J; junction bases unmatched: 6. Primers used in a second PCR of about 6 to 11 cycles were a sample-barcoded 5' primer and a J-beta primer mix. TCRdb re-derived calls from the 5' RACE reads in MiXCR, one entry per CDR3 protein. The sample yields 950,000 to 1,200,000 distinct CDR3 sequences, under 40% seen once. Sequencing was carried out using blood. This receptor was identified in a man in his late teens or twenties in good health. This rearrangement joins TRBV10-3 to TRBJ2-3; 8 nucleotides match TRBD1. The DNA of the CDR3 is TGTGCCATCAGTGAACAGGGGGAAGGTTCAGATACGCAGTATTTT. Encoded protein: CAISEQGEGSDTQYF.